A selection of T cell receptor beta chains follows, all from one sample in a study of T cells expressing NK-cell markers. After re-calling the 5' RACE reads, TCRdb lists one entry per CDR3 protein, DNA absent. The table gives over 200,000 distinct CDR3 sequences; the top ten clones make up roughly 0.4% of it. Sequencing was done on a sample of blood T cells: a sorted CD56 or NKG2C T cell subset, CD4+ or CD8+ T cells, or bulk PBMC T cells (not recorded which). These receptor sequences come from a man between 18 and 29 years old in good health. The CDR3 runs from the conserved cysteine through the conserved F or W.

>TRBV6-5|TRBJ2-5
CASSYSLETGSETQYF
>TRBV29-1|TRBJ2-3
CSVEEGGMGDTQYF
>TRBV30|TRBJ2-1
CAWTKKRSGVQFF
>TRBV27|TRBJ2-5
CASSPGLEGETQYF
>TRBV20-1|TRBJ2-3
CSAPRPGRVSTDTQYF
>TRBV10-3|TRBJ2-2
CAISPGTDTGELFF
>TRBV5-1|TRBJ2-1
CASSLGLGAGPYNEQFF
>TRBV3-1|TRBJ2-3
CASSQGRDPDTQYF
>TRBV12-3/TRBV12-4|TRBJ2-3
CASRKMTGSTDTQYF
>TRBV10-2|TRBJ2-1
CASSEGGPQNGFF
>TRBV5-1|TRBJ2-4
CASRTNLAKNIQYF
>TRBV10-3|TRBJ1-5
CAISESTQNQPQHF
>TRBV6-1|TRBJ1-5
CASSSGQGAVQPQHF
>TRBV6-6|TRBJ2-1
CASRTGQANEQFF
>TRBV20-1|TRBJ1-2
CSARGDRGLGGYTF
>TRBV10-3|TRBJ2-1
CAITGTPNPNEQFF
>TRBV15|TRBJ1-4
CATSSGRGLSEKLFF
>TRBV20-1|TRBJ1-2
CSAFTGLDGYTF
>TRBV28|TRBJ2-2
CASSLLGPRELFF
>TRBV6-2/TRBV6-3|TRBJ2-7
CASRTTPSYEQYF
>TRBV20-1|TRBJ2-2
CSARAGGPHTGELFF
>TRBV20-1|TRBJ2-1
CSANSGRLRSEQFF
>TRBV12-3/TRBV12-4|TRBJ2-1
CASSPRTSGRLFF
>TRBV25-1|TRBJ2-3
CASSDPPADTQYF
>TRBV5-1|TRBJ2-1
CASSLEPGAGNEQFF
>TRBV10-3|TRBJ2-3
CAISGPGTSQSTDTQYF
>TRBV10-3|TRBJ1-5
CAISDGGSNQPQHF
>TRBV6-5|TRBJ2-1
CASRRRNNEQFF
>TRBV10-3|TRBJ2-5
CAISEPGPRQETQYF
>TRBV11-3|TRBJ2-5
CASSFGDGRYETQYF
>TRBV4-3|TRBJ2-7
CASSQAISYEQYF
>TRBV2|TRBJ2-5
CASRGLTKETQYF
>TRBV12-3/TRBV12-4|TRBJ2-1
CASSLGLAGRSYNEQFF
>TRBV19|TRBJ1-1
CASSQSVNTEAFF
>TRBV12-3/TRBV12-4|TRBJ2-2
CASRTTTYTGELFF
>TRBV4-2|TRBJ1-4
CASSPKMGGEKLFF
>TRBV7-9|TRBJ1-1
CASSYDRGRQTEAFF
>TRBV4-1|TRBJ2-1
CASSQVVAGKSRFF
>TRBV5-6|TRBJ1-2
CASSNDGDSYGYTF
>TRBV6-1|TRBJ2-5
CASSLGTSGQETQYF
>TRBV12-3/TRBV12-4|TRBJ2-7
CASSSGTGVAPQYF
>TRBV27|TRBJ2-3
CASSSRTSADTQYF
>TRBV20-1|TRBJ2-1
CSARDGGGGTWPFF
>TRBV27|TRBJ1-1
CASSADRRRYTEAFF
>TRBV4-2|TRBJ2-7
CASSQDLRWGLAGDFYEQYF
>TRBV6-1|TRBJ2-4
CASSPGTSGAKNIQYF
>TRBV29-1|TRBJ1-1
CSGSPGMNTEAFF
>TRBV4-1|TRBJ2-5
CASSQDRGWGGETQYF
>TRBV25-1|TRBJ2-1
CASRWNYNEQFF
>TRBV29-1|TRBJ2-3
CSVETLALTDTQYF